Listed below are T cell receptor beta chains from one sample, sequenced in a study of blood T cells in healthy people across ages. TCRdb reprocessed the 5' RACE reads via MiXCR and lists one record per CDR3 protein. Here the sample spans just over 800,000 distinct CDR3 sequences, about 62% being singletons. The sample consisted of blood. These TCRs come from a man aged 30 to 39 in good health. CDR3s include the opening cysteine and the closing phenylalanine or tryptophan. The D gene is left open where the match is weak. A clone size is listed for some rows: how often the clone was seen (once, few, many), or a class if it is expanded.

>TRBJ2-7|NA|NA|TRBV15
TGTGCCACCAGCTCGTACGTGGGGTCGAACTCCTACGAGCAGTACTTC
CATSSYVGSNSYEQYF
>TRBJ1-1|NA|NA|TRBV9
TGTGCCAGCAGCTCTAGGGGGGATCCCGGGACTGAAGCTTTCTTT
CASSSRGDPGTEAFF
>TRBJ2-1|NA|NA|TRBV20-1
TGCAGTGCTAGCGCCGGGGGCTACGGGAATGAGCAGTTCTTC
CSASAGGYGNEQFF
>TRBJ2-1|few|NA|TRBV20-1
TGCAGTGCTAGAGTTTTCACCAGGGTTTCATACAATGAGCAGTTCTTC
CSARVFTRVSYNEQFF
>TRBJ2-1|NA|TRBD1|TRBV18
TGTGCCAGCAAACAGGGGGCTAATAATGAGCAGTTCTTC
CASKQGANNEQFF
>TRBJ1-2|few|NA|TRBV27
TGTGCCAGCTCAAGCAGGGACTCCTATGGCTACACCTTC
CASSSRDSYGYTF
>TRBJ2-1|NA|TRBD2|TRBV6-1
TGTGCCGCAGCGGTTCCGCGGGGGGTTGGCAATGAGCAGTTCTTC
CAAAVPRGVGNEQFF
>TRBJ2-3|NA|NA|TRBV15
TGTGCCACCAGCAGACACAAGGGCAGGGCAGATACGCAGTATTTT
CATSRHKGRADTQYF
>TRBJ1-1|NA|NA|TRBV3-1
TGTGCCAGCAGCCAAGGGCTAGGAGGGGCTTTCTTT
CASSQGLGGAFF
>TRBJ2-1|few|TRBD2|TRBV9
TGTGCCAGCAGCGTCAACCCCTATAGCGGGGGGCCGCCTTCCTACAATGAGCAGTTCTTC
CASSVNPYSGGPPSYNEQFF
>TRBJ2-1|NA|TRBD2|TRBV7-2
TGTGCCAGCAGCTTAGACGTGGGGAGGGGTGAGCAGTTCTTC
CASSLDVGRGEQFF
>TRBJ2-7|NA|TRBD1|TRBV29-1
TGCAGCGTTGAAGATCCCGACAGGGGGCCCTACGAGCAGTACTTC
CSVEDPDRGPYEQYF
>TRBJ2-3|few|TRBD2|TRBV7-2
TGTGCCAGCAGCTTTCGGGGGGGCCGCACAGATACGCAGTATTTT
CASSFRGGRTDTQYF
>TRBJ2-7|NA|TRBD1|TRBV9
TGTGCCAGCAGCGTAGGGGACAGCGCCGACTACGAGCAGTACTTC
CASSVGDSADYEQYF
>TRBJ2-1|NA|NA|TRBV28
TGTGCCGTGGTAGGCTACAATGAGCAGTTCTTC
CAVVGYNEQFF
>TRBJ2-5|NA|NA|TRBV11-1
TGTGCCAGCAGCTTATCGGCGCAGGGGGGCAATGAGCAGTACTTC
CASSLSAQGGNEQYF
>TRBJ1-1|NA|NA|TRBV7-3
TGTGCCAGCAGCTTACAACCAGCCCAGAACACTGAAGCTTTCTTT
CASSLQPAQNTEAFF
>TRBJ2-5|NA|TRBD1|TRBV14
TGTGCCAGCAGAGATGGACAGGGTAGCGAGACCCAGTACTTC
CASRDGQGSETQYF
>TRBJ2-1|NA|NA|TRBV11-1
TGTGCCAGCAGCTTAGTGGACAGAAACAATGAGCAGTTCTTC
CASSLVDRNNEQFF
>TRBJ2-5|once|TRBD1|TRBV29-1
TGCAGCGTTGAAGTGTGGACAGGGGGAGAGACCCAGTACTTC
CSVEVWTGGETQYF
>TRBJ2-1|NA|TRBD2|TRBV28
TGTGCCAGCAGTTTGCGGGGACTACAGGCGAATGAGCAGTTCTTC
CASSLRGLQANEQFF
>TRBJ1-1|NA|NA|TRBV4-2
TGTGCCAGCAGCCAAGACCTGATACCGGGTGGGTACACTGAAGCTTTCTTT
CASSQDLIPGGYTEAFF
>TRBJ2-5|NA|NA|TRBV7-3
TGTGCCAGCAGCAGCGGACCTGCAGAGACCCAGTACTTC
CASSSGPAETQYF
>TRBJ2-1|NA|TRBD2|TRBV20-1
TGCAGTGCTCGAGCTAGGAGCGGGGGCGGAAATGAGCAGTTCTTC
CSARARSGGGNEQFF
>TRBJ1-2|NA|TRBD1|TRBV7-3
TGTGCCAGCAGCTTCACAGGGGGCGGAGGCTACACCTTC
CASSFTGGGGYTF
>TRBJ1-6|NA|NA|TRBV6-5
TGTGCCGGCAGCCAGGGGAGGTCACCCCTCCACTTT
CAGSQGRSPLHF
>TRBJ1-2|NA|TRBD1|TRBV4-1
TGCGCCAGCAGCCAAGGACAGGGCTTCGAAGGCTACACCTTC
CASSQGQGFEGYTF
>TRBJ2-7|NA|TRBD1|TRBV12-3/TRBV12-4
TGTGCCAGCAGTACCCACAGGGGCGCCTACGAGCAGTACTTC
CASSTHRGAYEQYF
>TRBJ1-1|few|TRBD1|TRBV27
TGTGCCAGCAGCTATGGACAGGGTGTTTTTACTGAAGCTTTCTTT
CASSYGQGVFTEAFF
>TRBJ2-1|few|TRBD2|TRBV4-1
TGCGCCAGCAGCCAAGATTACAGCGGGGGAGGCGAGCAGTTCTTC
CASSQDYSGGGEQFF
>TRBJ1-2|few|NA|TRBV4-2
TGTGCCAGCAGCCAAGATCCCCGGGGAGACTATGGCTACACCTTC
CASSQDPRGDYGYTF
>TRBJ1-4|NA|TRBD1|TRBV28
TGTGCCAGCAGTTTTCAGGGGGCGCTTAATGAAAAACTGTTTTTT
CASSFQGALNEKLFF
>TRBJ2-1|NA|NA|TRBV10-3
TGTGCCATCAGTGAATCGGGGGCACGGTACAATGAGCAGTTCTTC
CAISESGARYNEQFF
>TRBJ1-6|NA|TRBD1|TRBV30
TGTGCCTTCCAAGGGGGCGGATCACCCCTCCACTTT
CAFQGGGSPLHF
>TRBJ2-7|NA|TRBD2|TRBV28
TGTGCCAGTCAGACTAGCGGGGCTTCCTACGAGCAGTACTTC
CASQTSGASYEQYF
>TRBJ2-6|once|NA|TRBV9
TGTGCCAGCAGCGCCCGGAGGACTGGGGCCAACGTCCTGACTTTC
CASSARRTGANVLTF